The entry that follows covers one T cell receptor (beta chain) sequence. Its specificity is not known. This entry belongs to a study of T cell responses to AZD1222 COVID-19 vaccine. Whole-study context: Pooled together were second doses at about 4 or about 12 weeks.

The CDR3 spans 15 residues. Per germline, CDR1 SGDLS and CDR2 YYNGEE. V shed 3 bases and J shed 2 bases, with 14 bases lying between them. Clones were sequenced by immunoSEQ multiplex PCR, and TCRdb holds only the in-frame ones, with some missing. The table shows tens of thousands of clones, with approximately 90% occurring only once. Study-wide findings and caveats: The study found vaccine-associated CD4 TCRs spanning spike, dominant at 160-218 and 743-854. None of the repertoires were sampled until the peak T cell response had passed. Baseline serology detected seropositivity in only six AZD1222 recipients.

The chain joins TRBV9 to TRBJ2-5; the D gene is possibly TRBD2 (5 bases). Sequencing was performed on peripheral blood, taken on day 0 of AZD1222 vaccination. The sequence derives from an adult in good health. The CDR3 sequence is CASSETGRPQETQYF. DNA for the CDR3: TGTGCCAGCAGCGAAACGGGAAGGCCACAAGAGACCCAGTACTTC.